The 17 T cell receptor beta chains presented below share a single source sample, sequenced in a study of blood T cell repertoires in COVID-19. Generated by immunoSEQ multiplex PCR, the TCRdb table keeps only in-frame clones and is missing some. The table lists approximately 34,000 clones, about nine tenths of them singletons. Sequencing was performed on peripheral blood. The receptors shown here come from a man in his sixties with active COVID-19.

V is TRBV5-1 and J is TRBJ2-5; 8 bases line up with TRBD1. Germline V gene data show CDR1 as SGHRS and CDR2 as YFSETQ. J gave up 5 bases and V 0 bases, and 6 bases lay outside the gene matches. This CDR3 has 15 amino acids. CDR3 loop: CASSLGQGAAETQYF. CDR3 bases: TGCGCCAGCAGCTTGGGGCAGGGGGCAGCTGAGACCCAGTACTTC.

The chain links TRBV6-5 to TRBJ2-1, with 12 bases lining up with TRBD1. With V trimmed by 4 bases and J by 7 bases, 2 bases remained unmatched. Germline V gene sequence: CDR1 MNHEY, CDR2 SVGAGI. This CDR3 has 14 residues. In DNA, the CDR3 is TGTGCCAGCAGTTTGGGACAGGGGGCAAATGAGCAGTTCTTC. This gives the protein CASSLGQGANEQFF.

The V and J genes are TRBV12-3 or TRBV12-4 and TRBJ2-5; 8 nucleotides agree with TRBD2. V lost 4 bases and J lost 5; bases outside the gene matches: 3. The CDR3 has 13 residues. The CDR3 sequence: CASSYGGGETQYF. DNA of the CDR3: TGTGCCAGCAGTTACGGGGGGGGCGAGACCCAGTACTTC.

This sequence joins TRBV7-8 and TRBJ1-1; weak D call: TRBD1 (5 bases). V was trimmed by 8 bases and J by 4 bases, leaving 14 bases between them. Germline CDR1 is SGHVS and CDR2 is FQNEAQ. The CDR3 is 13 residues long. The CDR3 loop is CASRPPQGTEAFF. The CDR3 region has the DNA TGTGCCAGCCGTCCCCCCCAGGGCACTGAAGCTTTCTTT.

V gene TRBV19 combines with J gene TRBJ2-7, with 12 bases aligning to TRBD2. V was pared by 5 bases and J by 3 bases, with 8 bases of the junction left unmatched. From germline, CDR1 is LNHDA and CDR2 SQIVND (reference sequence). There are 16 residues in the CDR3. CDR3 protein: CASSFSTSGRVYEQYF. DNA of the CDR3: TGTGCCAGTAGTTTCTCGACTAGCGGGAGAGTCTACGAGCAGTACTTC.

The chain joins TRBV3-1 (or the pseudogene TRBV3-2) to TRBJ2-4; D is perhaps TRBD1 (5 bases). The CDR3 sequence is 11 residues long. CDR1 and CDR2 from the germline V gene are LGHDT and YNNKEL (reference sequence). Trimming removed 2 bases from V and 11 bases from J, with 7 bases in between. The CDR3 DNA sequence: TGTGCCAGCAGCCAACTACAGGTTCAGTACTTC. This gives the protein CASSQLQVQYF.

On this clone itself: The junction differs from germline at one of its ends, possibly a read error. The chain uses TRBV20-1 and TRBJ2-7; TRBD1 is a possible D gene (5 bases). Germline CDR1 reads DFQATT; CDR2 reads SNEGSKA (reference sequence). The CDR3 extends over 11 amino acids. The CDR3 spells CRATGPYEQYF. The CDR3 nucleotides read TGCAGAGCTACAGGTCCCTACGAGCAGTACTTC.

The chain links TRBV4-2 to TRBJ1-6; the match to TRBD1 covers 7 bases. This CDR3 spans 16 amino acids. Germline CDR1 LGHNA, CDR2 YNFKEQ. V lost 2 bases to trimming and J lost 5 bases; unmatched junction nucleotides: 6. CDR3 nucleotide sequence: TGTGCCAGCAGCCAACAACCGCAGGGGGATAATTCACCCCTCCACTTT. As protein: CASSQQPQGDNSPLHF.

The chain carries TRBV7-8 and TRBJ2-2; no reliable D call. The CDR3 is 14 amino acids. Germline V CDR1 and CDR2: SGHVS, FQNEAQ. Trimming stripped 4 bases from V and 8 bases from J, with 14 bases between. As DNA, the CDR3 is TGTGCCAGCAGCTCCGGAGAAATTTCGGGGGAGCTGTTTTTT. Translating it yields CASSSGEISGELFF.

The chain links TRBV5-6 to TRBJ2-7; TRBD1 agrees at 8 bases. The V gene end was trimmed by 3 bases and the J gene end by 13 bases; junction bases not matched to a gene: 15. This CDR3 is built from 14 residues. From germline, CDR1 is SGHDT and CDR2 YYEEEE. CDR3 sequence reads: CASSSLGDRGVLYF. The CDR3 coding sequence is TGTGCCAGCAGCTCCCTCGGCGACAGGGGTGTTCTTTACTTC.

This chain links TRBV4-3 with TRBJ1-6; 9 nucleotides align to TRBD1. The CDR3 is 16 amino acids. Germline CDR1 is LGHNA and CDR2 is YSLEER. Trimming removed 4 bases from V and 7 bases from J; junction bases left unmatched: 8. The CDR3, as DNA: TGCGCCAGCAGCCTTGGCCGGGACAGGGCGAATTCACCCCTCCACTTT. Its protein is CASSLGRDRANSPLHF.

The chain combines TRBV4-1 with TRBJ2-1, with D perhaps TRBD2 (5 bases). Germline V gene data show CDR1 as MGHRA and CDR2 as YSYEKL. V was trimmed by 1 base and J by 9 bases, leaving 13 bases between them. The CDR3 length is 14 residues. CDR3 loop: CASSQGRATAEQFF. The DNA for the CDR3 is TGCGCCAGCAGCCAAGGGCGGGCAACCGCTGAGCAGTTCTTC.

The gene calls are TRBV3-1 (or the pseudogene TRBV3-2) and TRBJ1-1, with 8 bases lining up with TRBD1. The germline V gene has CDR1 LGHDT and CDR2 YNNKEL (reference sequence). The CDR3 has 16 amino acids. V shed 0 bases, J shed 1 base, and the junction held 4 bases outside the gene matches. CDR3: CASSQDLGTGNTEAFF. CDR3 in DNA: TGTGCCAGCAGCCAAGATTTAGGGACAGGGAACACTGAAGCTTTCTTT.

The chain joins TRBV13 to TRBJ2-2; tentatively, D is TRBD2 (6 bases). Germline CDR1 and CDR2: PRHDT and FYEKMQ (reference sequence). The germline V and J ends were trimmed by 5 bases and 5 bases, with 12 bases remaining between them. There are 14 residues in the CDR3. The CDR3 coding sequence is TGTGCCAGCAGCGGCCGGGACTTTACCGGGGAGCTGTTTTTT. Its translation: CASSGRDFTGELFF.

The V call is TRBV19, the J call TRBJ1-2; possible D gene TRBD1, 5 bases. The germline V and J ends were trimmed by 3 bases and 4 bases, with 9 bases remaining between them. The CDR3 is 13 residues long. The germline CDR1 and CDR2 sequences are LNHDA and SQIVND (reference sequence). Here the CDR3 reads CASSISGAYGYTF. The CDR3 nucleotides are TGTGCCAGTAGTATCTCTGGGGCCTATGGCTACACCTTC. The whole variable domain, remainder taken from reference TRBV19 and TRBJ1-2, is DGGITQSPKYLFRKEGQNVTLSCEQNLNHDAMYWYRQDPGQGLRLIYYSQIVNDFQKGDIAEGYSVSREKKESFPLTVTSAQKNPTAFYLCASSISGAYGYTFGSGTRLTVV.

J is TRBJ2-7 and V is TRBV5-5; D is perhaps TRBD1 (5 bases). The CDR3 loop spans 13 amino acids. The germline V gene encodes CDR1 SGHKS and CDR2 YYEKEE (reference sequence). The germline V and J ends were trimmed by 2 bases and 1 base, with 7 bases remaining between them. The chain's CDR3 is CASSFAGSYEQYF. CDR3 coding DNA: TGTGCCAGCAGCTTCGCAGGGTCCTACGAGCAGTACTTC.

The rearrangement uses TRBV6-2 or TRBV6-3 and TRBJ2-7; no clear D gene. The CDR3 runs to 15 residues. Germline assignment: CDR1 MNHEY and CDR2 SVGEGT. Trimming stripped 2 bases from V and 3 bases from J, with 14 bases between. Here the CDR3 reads CASSYAVTPNYEQYF. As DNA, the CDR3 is TGTGCCAGCAGTTACGCGGTCACCCCGAACTACGAGCAGTACTTC.